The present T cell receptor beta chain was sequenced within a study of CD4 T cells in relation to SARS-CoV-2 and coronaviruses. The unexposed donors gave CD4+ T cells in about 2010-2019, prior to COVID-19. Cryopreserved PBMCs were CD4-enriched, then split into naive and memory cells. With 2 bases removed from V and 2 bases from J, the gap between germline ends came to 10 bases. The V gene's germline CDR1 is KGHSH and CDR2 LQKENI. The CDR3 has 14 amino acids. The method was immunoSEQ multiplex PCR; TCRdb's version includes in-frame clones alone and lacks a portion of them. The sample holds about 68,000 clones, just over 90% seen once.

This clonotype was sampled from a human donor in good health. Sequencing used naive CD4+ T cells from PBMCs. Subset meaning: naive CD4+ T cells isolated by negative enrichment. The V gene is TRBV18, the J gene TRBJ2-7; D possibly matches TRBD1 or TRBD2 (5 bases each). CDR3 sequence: CASSPGTGTYEQYF. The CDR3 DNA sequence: TGTGCCAGCTCACCAGGGACGGGTACCTACGAGCAGTACTTC.